This T cell receptor beta chain was recorded in a study of shared clonotypes between healthy human individuals. This CDR3 is 16 amino acids long. V lost 4 bases to trimming and J lost 6 bases; unmatched junction nucleotides: 6. CDR1 and CDR2 from the germline V gene are SGHRS and YFSETQ. Produced via immunoSEQ multiplex PCR; TCRdb's table is partial and in-frame only. This repertoire shows some 1.5 million clones, roughly 97% found once; its top ten account for approximately 1.1%. The sample comprised naive CD4+ T cells sorted from blood. Described subset: CD45RA+ positively selected. The chain carries TRBV5-1 and TRBJ2-2; 13 positions agree with TRBD2. The TCR comes from a man between 25 and 39 years old in good health. CDR3 nucleotide sequence: TGCGCCAGCAGCGTGACTAGCGGGAGGCAGGCCGGGGAGCTGTTTTTT. Its protein product is CASSVTSGRQAGELFF.